Following are 26 T cell receptor beta chains from one sample sequenced in a study of blood T cell repertoires in COVID-19. Assay used: immunoSEQ multiplex PCR; TCRdb lists only in-frame clones, some missing. This sample has 540,000 or so clones, with 70% to 90% found just once. Sequenced sample: peripheral blood. The receptors were sampled from a woman aged 50 to 65 with COVID-19, enrolled during active disease.

This sequence joins TRBV27 and TRBJ1-1; 10 bases agree with TRBD1. Germline loops: CDR1 MNHEY, CDR2 SMNVEV (reference sequence). The CDR3 extends over 11 amino acids. The trim removed 9 bases at V and 6 bases at J, leaving 1 base unmatched. In nucleotides, the CDR3 is TGTGCCAGAGGACAGGGGGCTGAAGCTTTCTTT. Protein product: CARGQGAEAFF.

The rearrangement uses TRBV11-2 and TRBJ1-2; 8 bases are shared with TRBD1. The CDR3 covers 13 residues. The germline gives CDR1 SGHAT, CDR2 FQNNGV. Unmatched junction bases numbered 7, after V lost 5 bases and J lost 8 bases. The DNA for the CDR3 is TGTGCCAGCAGCCGGGACAGGCGTACAGGCTACACCTTC. It specifies CASSRDRRTGYTF.

This clone was detected once. The chain has TRBV9 and TRBJ2-3; the match to TRBD1 covers 7 bases. This CDR3 is built from 16 residues. Trimming removed 2 bases from V and 0 bases from J; junction bases left unmatched: 6. Looked up from germline, CDR1 is SGDLS and CDR2 is YYNGEE. The CDR3, as DNA: TGTGCCAGCAGCGTCCATCCGGGACAGAGCACAGATACGCAGTATTTT. Translated, it gives CASSVHPGQSTDTQYF. Full variable domain (remainder filled in from reference TRBV9 and TRBJ2-3): DSGVTQTPKHLITATGQRVTLRCSPRSGDLSVYWYQQSLDQGLQFLIQYYNGEERAKGNILERFSAQQFPDLHSELNLSSLELGDSALYFCASSVHPGQSTDTQYFGPGTRLTVL.

The chain joins TRBV24-1 to TRBJ2-1; 8 positions match TRBD1. Trimming removed 4 bases from V and 8 bases from J; junction bases left unmatched: 3. The germline V gene encodes CDR1 KGHDR and CDR2 SFDVKD. The CDR3 loop spans 13 amino acids. DNA of the CDR3: TGTGCCACCAGTGAGCCAGGGGGCGATGAGCAGTTCTTC. Translating it yields CATSEPGGDEQFF.

The chain employs TRBV5-5 and TRBJ2-1; D perhaps matches TRBD1 (5 bases). V was trimmed by 2 bases and J by 6 bases, leaving 24 bases between them. The CDR3 contains 18 residues. Germline CDR1 and CDR2: SGHKS and YYEKEE (reference sequence). The CDR3 loop reads CASSFTARGFLGSNEQFF. As DNA, the CDR3 is TGTGCCAGCAGCTTTACGGCTAGGGGCTTTCTGGGGTCCAATGAGCAGTTCTTC.

The V call is TRBV19, the J call TRBJ1-1; 8 bases are a match to TRBD1. The CDR3 contains 14 residues. V was pared by 4 bases and J by 5 bases, with 6 bases of the junction left unmatched. Germline CDR1 and CDR2: LNHDA and SQIVND (reference sequence). For the CDR3, the DNA is TGTGCCAGTAGTAGGGGGACAGGACAAACTGAAGCTTTCTTT. Amino acid sequence: CASSRGTGQTEAFF.

V and J are TRBV5-4 and TRBJ1-2, with TRBD1 as a possible D gene (6 bases). Trimming took 6 bases from V and 2 from J, leaving 14 bases between them. The length of the CDR3 is 14 residues. Germline CDR1 SGHNT, CDR2 YYREEE (reference sequence). The CDR3 protein is CASTIGGANYGYTF. DNA of the CDR3: TGTGCCAGCACTATTGGGGGGGCCAACTATGGCTACACCTTC. The full variable domain, rest sourced from reference TRBV5-4 and TRBJ1-2, is ETGVTQSPTHLIKTRGQQVTLRCSSQSGHNTVSWYQQALGQGPQFIFQYYREEENGRGNFPPRFSGLQFPNYSSELNVNALELDDSALYLCASTIGGANYGYTFGSGTRLTVV.

This CDR3 is CASRRESGNTIYF. The DNA of the CDR3 is TGTGCCAGCAGGAGGGAATCTGGAAACACCATATATTTT. The chain joins TRBV6-5 to TRBJ1-3; D is ambiguous. Looked up from germline, CDR1 is MNHEY and CDR2 is SVGAGI. Trimming pared 6 bases from V and 1 base from J, leaving 7 bases between. CDR3 size: 13 residues.

This chain joins TRBV4-2 and TRBJ2-3; TRBD2 is a possible D gene (5 bases). Trimming removed 0 bases from V and 5 bases from J, with 9 bases in between. The germline V gene encodes CDR1 LGHNA and CDR2 YNFKEQ. This CDR3 is built from 14 residues. CDR3 sequence: CASSQDIEGDTQYF. CDR3 bases: TGTGCCAGCAGCCAAGATATTGAGGGAGATACGCAGTATTTT.

The chain carries TRBV29-1 and TRBJ1-2; no firm D call. V lost 4 bases, J lost 8 bases, and 11 bases lay in between. CDR3 length equals 11 residues. From germline, CDR1 is SQVTM and CDR2 ANQGSEA. The CDR3 loop is CSVVHAKGYTF. As DNA, the CDR3 is TGCAGCGTTGTCCACGCTAAGGGCTACACCTTC.

This chain uses TRBV5-6 with TRBJ1-1; TRBD1 is a possible D gene (6 bases). The CDR3 runs to 14 residues. Trimming left V 6 bases short and J 0 bases short, with 12 bases between. Germline lookup yields CDR1 SGHDT and CDR2 YYEEEE. CDR3 sequence (DNA): TGTGCCAGCAAGTCGGGGACATTGAACACTGAAGCTTTCTTT. Translated: CASKSGTLNTEAFF. Combining the CDR3 with reference TRBV5-6 and TRBJ1-1 gives the whole variable domain DAGVTQSPTHLIKTRGQQVTLRCSPKSGHDTVSWYQQALGQGPQFIFQYYEEEERQRGNFPDRFSGHQFPNYSSELNVNALLLGDSALYLCASKSGTLNTEAFFGQGTRLTVV.

The chain uses TRBV19 and TRBJ2-7; 9 bases align to TRBD1. The V and J ends lost 5 bases and 0 bases, in that order; junction bases with no gene match: 5. This CDR3 has 15 residues. From germline, CDR1 is LNHDA and CDR2 SQIVND (reference sequence). The CDR3 DNA is TGTGCCAGTAGTTTCGGGACAGGGAGCTCCTACGAGCAGTACTTC. It encodes CASSFGTGSSYEQYF.

To note about this clone: This specimen includes other DNA sequences encoding the same CDR3. V usage is TRBV5-1 and J usage is TRBJ1-1, with TRBD1 identical over 7 bases. The CDR3 consists of 15 residues. Looked up from germline, CDR1 is SGHRS and CDR2 is YFSETQ. J gave up 1 base and V 4 bases, and 7 bases lay outside the gene matches. CDR3 nucleotide sequence: TGCGCCAGCAGCCTAGAACAGGGGAGGAACACTGAAGCTTTCTTT. Translating it yields CASSLEQGRNTEAFF.

The genes are TRBV24-1 and TRBJ2-1; 7 bases align to TRBD1. This CDR3 comprises 14 residues. The germline V gene has CDR1 KGHDR and CDR2 SFDVKD. V trimming: 9 bases; J trimming: 5 bases; junction bases outside the gene matches: 9. For the CDR3, the DNA is TGTGCCACCGCAGCGACAGGGATGAACAATGAGCAGTTCTTC. Protein product: CATAATGMNNEQFF.

This clone came up once. V and J are TRBV5-1 and TRBJ1-5, with a tentative D call TRBD1 (5 bases). The V gene's germline CDR1 is SGHRS and CDR2 YFSETQ. V was pared by 0 bases and J by 11 bases, with 12 bases between. The CDR3 length is 13 residues. The CDR3 nucleotides read TGCGCCAGCAGCTTGGAAAGGGGAAGGGCCCAGCATTTT. Translated: CASSLERGRAQHF.

The rearrangement joins TRBV19 to TRBJ1-4; D not resolved. Trimming removed 3 bases from V and 8 bases from J, with 13 bases in between. Looked up from germline, CDR1 is LNHDA and CDR2 is SQIVND (reference sequence). This CDR3 has 14 amino acids. CDR3 loop: CASSMGWEQEKLFF. In nucleotides, the CDR3 is TGTGCCAGTAGTATGGGCTGGGAGCAGGAAAAACTGTTTTTT.

This clone is a singleton in its sample. The J gene is TRBJ1-4, the V gene TRBV7-6, with D perhaps matching TRBD1 (6 bases). CDR1 and CDR2 from the germline V gene are SGHVS and FNYEAQ. Trimming stripped 0 bases from V and 7 bases from J, with 18 bases between. This CDR3 has 17 residues. The CDR3 DNA sequence: TGTGCCAGCAGCTTAGCACGCGGGGGCGGACAAGGTGAAAAACTGTTTTTT. Protein sequence: CASSLARGGGQGEKLFF.

This chain joins TRBV3-1 (or the pseudogene TRBV3-2) and TRBJ1-4; maybe TRBD1 (6 bases). Germline values: CDR1 LGHDT, CDR2 YNNKEL (reference sequence). V lost 3 bases to trimming and J lost 7 bases, with 18 bases between them. The CDR3 covers 16 residues. Here the CDR3 reads CASSHEDISQGEKLFF. CDR3 DNA sequence: TGTGCCAGCAGCCATGAGGACATATCACAGGGTGAAAAACTGTTTTTT.

The V gene is TRBV5-4, the J gene TRBJ2-7, with TRBD2 identical over 10 bases. The CDR3 has 14 residues. CDR1 and CDR2 from the germline V gene are SGHNT and YYREEE (reference sequence). V was pared by 4 bases and J by 7 bases, with 8 bases of the junction left unmatched. The CDR3 DNA reads as TGTGCCAGCAGCGTAGCTAGCGGGGGCTATGAGCAGTACTTC. It yields the protein CASSVASGGYEQYF. Full variable domain (remainder filled in from reference TRBV5-4 and TRBJ2-7): ETGVTQSPTHLIKTRGQQVTLRCSSQSGHNTVSWYQQALGQGPQFIFQYYREEENGRGNFPPRFSGLQFPNYSSELNVNALELDDSALYLCASSVASGGYEQYFGPGTRLTVT.

This rearrangement joins TRBV14 to TRBJ1-1; unclear D gene. CDR1 is SGHDN and CDR2 is FVKESK in the germline V gene. V was trimmed by 1 base and J by 3 bases, leaving 15 bases between them. The CDR3 sequence is 16 residues long. In nucleotides, the CDR3 is TGTGCCAGCAGCCAAGTGGTCAACAGAGGGTACACTGAAGCTTTCTTT. Amino acids: CASSQVVNRGYTEAFF.

The V call is TRBV6-5, the J call TRBJ1-4; D is uncertain. Trimming stripped 10 bases from V and 13 bases from J, with 13 bases between. The CDR3 covers 10 residues. The germline CDR1 and CDR2 sequences are MNHEY and SVGAGI. Here the CDR3 reads CATRGERLFF. CDR3 DNA sequence: TGTGCCACTCGCGGGGAACGACTGTTTTTT.

The chain employs TRBV21-1 and TRBJ1-5. TRBV21-1 is listed as a pseudogene. This CDR3 spans 17 amino acids. This CDR3 reads CASSSSQSGSSNQPQHF. CDR3 nucleotides: TGTGCCAGCAGCAGTTCCCAGTCGGGGAGTAGCAATCAGCCCCAGCATTTT.

The V and J genes are TRBV9 and TRBJ2-1, with D possibly TRBD2 on 5 matching bases. Per germline, CDR1 SGDLS and CDR2 YYNGEE. V lost 0 bases and J lost 7, with 17 bases in between. There are 16 residues in the CDR3. The CDR3 nucleotides read TGTGCCAGCAGCGTAGAAGGAGAAATACTAGGGAATGAGCAGTTCTTC. This codes for CASSVEGEILGNEQFF.

CDR3: CASSQGISVSSYEQYF. The CDR3 coding sequence is TGCGCCAGCAGCCAAGGTATAAGCGTCAGCTCCTACGAGCAGTACTTC. V and J are TRBV4-1 and TRBJ2-7, with unresolved D. V dropped 1 base and J dropped 0 bases, with 13 bases sitting between them. The CDR3 contains 16 residues. The germline V gene encodes CDR1 MGHRA and CDR2 YSYEKL.

CDR3 amino acids: CASSVGRGQWETQYF. The CDR3 nucleotides read TGTGCCAGCAGTGTTGGCAGGGGTCAGTGGGAGACCCAGTACTTC. V is TRBV2 and J is TRBJ2-5; TRBD1 is a possible D gene (6 bases). Per germline, CDR1 SNHLY and CDR2 FYNNEI. Trimming shortened V by 4 bases and J by 5 bases, and 17 bases separated the two germline ends. This CDR3 is 15 amino acids long.

The genes are TRBV5-5 and TRBJ2-2, with D hard to call. This CDR3 spans 16 amino acids. Germline V CDR1 and CDR2: SGHKS, YYEKEE (reference sequence). V dropped 0 bases and J dropped 5 bases, with 14 bases sitting between them. As DNA, the CDR3 is TGTGCCAGCAGCTTGGAAGTGAACTATGCAACCGGGGAGCTGTTTTTT. It translates to CASSLEVNYATGELFF.